The source of this TCR beta chain is a study of blood T cell repertoires in COVID-19. Across the study: Whether acute or convalescent, the COVID-19 samples came from the United States, Italy and Spain.

As originally analysed: The authors estimated nucleated cell counts from reference gene primer amplification. The method was immunoSEQ multiplex PCR; TCRdb's version includes in-frame clones alone and lacks a portion of them. From that table come the V and J calls and clone size; the DNA was used to work out D and trimming. The table shows roughly 5,000 clones, with around 85% occurring only once. The clonotype originates from a human donor in a cohort sampled during active COVID-19. The sequenced sample consisted of peripheral blood.

The CDR3 spells CASSGQGGDEQYF. The CDR3 DNA is TGTGCCAGCAGCGGACAGGGGGGCGACGAGCAGTACTTC. The rearrangement uses TRBV7-2 and TRBJ2-7; 10 bases are a match to TRBD1. After removal of 5 bases from V and 5 bases from J, the junction contained 3 bases not matched to a gene. The CDR3 runs 13 residues. Per germline, CDR1 SGHTA and CDR2 FQGNSA.